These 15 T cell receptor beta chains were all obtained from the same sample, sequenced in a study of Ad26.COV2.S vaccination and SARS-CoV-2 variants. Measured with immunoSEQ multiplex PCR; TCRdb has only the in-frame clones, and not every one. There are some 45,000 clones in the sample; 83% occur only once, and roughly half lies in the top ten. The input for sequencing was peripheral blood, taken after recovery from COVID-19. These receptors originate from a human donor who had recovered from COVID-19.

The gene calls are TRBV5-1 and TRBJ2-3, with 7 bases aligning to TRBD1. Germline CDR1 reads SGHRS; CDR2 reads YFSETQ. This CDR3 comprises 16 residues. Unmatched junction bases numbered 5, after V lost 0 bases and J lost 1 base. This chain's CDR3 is CASSLGHRGRTDTQYF. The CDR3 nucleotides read TGCGCCAGCAGCTTGGGGCACAGGGGCCGCACAGATACGCAGTATTTT.

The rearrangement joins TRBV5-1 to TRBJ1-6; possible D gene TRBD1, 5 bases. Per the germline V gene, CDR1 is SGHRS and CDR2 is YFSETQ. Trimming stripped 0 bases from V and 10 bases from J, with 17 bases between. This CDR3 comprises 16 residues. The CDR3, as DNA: TGCGCCAGCAGCTTGGAAGGGACGTCGCTCGGGTCACCCCTCCACTTT. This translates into CASSLEGTSLGSPLHF.

This chain's CDR3 is CASSPDGTSYNEQFF. The CDR3 DNA sequence: TGCGCCAGCAGCCCCGACGGAACCTCCTACAATGAGCAGTTCTTC. The rearrangement uses TRBV5-1 and TRBJ2-1; no clear D. CDR1 is SGHRS, CDR2 YFSETQ, per germline. Trimming took off 4 bases at V and 0 bases at J, with 11 bases between the two ends. The CDR3 spans 15 residues.

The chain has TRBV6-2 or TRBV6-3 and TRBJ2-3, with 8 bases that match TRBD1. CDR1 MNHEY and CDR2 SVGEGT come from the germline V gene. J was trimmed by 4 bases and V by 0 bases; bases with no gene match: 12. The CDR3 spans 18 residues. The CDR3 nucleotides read TGTGCCAGCAGTTACTCCAAGATGGGACAGGACAGAGCAGATACGCAGTATTTT. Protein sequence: CASSYSKMGQDRADTQYF.

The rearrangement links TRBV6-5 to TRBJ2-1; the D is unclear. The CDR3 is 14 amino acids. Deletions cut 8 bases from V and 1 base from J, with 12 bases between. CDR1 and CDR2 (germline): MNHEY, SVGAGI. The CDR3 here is CASRLRVSYNEQFF. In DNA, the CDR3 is TGTGCCAGCCGGCTTCGGGTTTCCTACAATGAGCAGTTCTTC.

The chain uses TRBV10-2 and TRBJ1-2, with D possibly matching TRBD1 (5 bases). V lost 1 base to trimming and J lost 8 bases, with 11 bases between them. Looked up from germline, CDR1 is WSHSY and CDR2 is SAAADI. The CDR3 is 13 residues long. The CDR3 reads CASSELGRQGYTF. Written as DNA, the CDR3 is TGCGCCAGCAGTGAGTTGGGGAGACAGGGCTACACCTTC.

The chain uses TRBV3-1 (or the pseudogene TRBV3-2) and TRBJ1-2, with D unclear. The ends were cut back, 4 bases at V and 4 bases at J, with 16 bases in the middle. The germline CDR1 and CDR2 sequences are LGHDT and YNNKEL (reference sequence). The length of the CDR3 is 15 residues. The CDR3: CASSPSTGSGYGYTF. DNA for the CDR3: TGTGCCAGCAGCCCGAGCACGGGGTCGGGCTATGGCTACACCTTC.

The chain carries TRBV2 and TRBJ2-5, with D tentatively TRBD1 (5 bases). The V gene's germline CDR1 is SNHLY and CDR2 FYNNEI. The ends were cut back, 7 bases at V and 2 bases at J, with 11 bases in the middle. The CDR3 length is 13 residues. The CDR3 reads CASNRQRQETQYF. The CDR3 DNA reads TGTGCCAGCAATAGACAGAGGCAAGAGACCCAGTACTTC. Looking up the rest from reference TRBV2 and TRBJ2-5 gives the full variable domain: EPEVTQTPSHQVTQMGQEVILRCVPISNHLYFYWYRQILGQKVEFLVSFYNNEISEKSEIFDDQFSVERPDGSNFTLKIRSTKLEDSAMYFCASNRQRQETQYFGPGTRLLVL.

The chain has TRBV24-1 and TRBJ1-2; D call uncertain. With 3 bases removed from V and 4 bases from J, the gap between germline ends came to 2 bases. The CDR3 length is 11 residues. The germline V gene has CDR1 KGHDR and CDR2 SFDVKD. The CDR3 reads CATSDGYGYTF. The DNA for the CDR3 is TGTGCCACCAGTGATGGCTATGGCTACACCTTC.

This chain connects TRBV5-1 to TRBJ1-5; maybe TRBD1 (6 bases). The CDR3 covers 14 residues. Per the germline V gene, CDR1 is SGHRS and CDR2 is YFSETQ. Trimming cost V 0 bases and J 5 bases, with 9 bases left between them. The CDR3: CASSLGGGDQPQHF. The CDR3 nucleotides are TGCGCCAGCAGCTTGGGAGGGGGGGATCAGCCCCAGCATTTT.

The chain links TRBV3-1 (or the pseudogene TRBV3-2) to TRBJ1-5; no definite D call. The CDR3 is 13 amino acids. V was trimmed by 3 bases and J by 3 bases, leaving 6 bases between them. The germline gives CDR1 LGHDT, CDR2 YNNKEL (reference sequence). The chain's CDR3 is CASSHRDNQPQHF. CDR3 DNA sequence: TGTGCCAGCAGCCACCGGGACAATCAGCCCCAGCATTTT.

The CDR3 DNA follows: TGTGCCAGCAGTTTACGGGGGCCCCGCTATGGCTACACCTTC. Translated: CASSLRGPRYGYTF. The chain carries TRBV27 and TRBJ1-2, with a possible D match to TRBD1 (6 bases). V dropped 2 bases and J dropped 4 bases, with 11 bases sitting between them. CDR1 is MNHEY, CDR2 SMNVEV, per germline (reference sequence). The CDR3 sequence is 14 residues long.

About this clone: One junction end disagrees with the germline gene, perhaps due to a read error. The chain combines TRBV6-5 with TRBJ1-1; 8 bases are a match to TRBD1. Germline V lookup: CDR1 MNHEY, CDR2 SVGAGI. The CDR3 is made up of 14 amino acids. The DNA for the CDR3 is TGTGCCAGCAATTACAGGGGGGAGAACACTGAAGCTTTCTTT. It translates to CASNYRGENTEAFF.

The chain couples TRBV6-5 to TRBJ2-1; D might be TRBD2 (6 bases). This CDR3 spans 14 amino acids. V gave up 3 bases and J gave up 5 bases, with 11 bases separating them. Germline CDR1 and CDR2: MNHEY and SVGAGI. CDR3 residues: CASSYRERDNEQFF. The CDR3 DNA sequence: TGTGCCAGCAGTTATCGGGAGAGGGACAATGAGCAGTTCTTC.

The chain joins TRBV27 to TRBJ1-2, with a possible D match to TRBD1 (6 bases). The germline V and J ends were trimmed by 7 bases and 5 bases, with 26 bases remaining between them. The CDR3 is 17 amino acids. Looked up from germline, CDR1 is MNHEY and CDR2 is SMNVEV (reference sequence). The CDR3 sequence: CASTSVGGRLEFYGYTF. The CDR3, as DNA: TGTGCCAGCACCTCGGTGGGGGGGCGGTTAGAGTTTTATGGCTACACCTTC.